The T cell receptor (beta chain) described here comes from a study of memory CD4+ T cells and cytomegalovirus serostatus. Background on the study: Healthy Belgian adult donors included about nine CMV-positive and about two dozen CMV-negative people.

Original data processing: Out-of-frame sequences were removed, leaving 2 million to 2.5 million distinct TCRbeta sequences. The data were produced by immunoSEQ multiplex PCR, yet TCRdb's version contains in-frame clones alone and is incomplete. From that table come the V and J calls and clone size; the DNA was used to work out D and trimming. The profile covers around 63,000 clones, with 70% to 80% appearing a single time and roughly 5% taken by the ten largest. The sort gate was single viable CD3+CD4+CD8-CD45RO+ cells for memory CD4+ T cells. Germline CDR1 and CDR2: MNHNY and SVGAGI (reference sequence). This CDR3 is 14 amino acids long. Trimming cost V 0 bases and J 6 bases, with 11 bases left between them.

The sequence derives from an adult in good health and CMV-seropositive. What was sequenced was memory CD4+ T cells from blood. V is TRBV6-6 and J is TRBJ2-5, with D possibly being TRBD1 or TRBD2 (6 bases each). CDR3 sequence: CASSYSTGGKTQYF. For the CDR3, the DNA is TGTGCCAGCAGTTACTCGACAGGCGGGAAGACCCAGTACTTC.